One sample yielded the 21 T cell receptor beta chains listed below, sequenced in a study of monozygotic twins with inflammatory bowel disease. TCRdb processed the 5' RACE reads again and assigns one entry to each CDR3 protein, with no DNA. The table for this sample gives 140,000 to 150,000 distinct CDR3 sequences. The sequenced material came from blood. The receptors here all came from a human donor with ulcerative colitis or Crohn's disease, or a healthy co-twin of an affected twin (not recorded which).

The J gene is TRBJ2-1, the V gene TRBV7-8; lacking DNA, the TRBD2 call made by TCRdb goes unchecked. Germline values: CDR1 SGHVS, CDR2 FQNEAQ. CDR3 size: 14 residues. CDR3 protein: CASTTSGFYNEQFF.

The gene calls are TRBV9 and TRBJ1-2; TCRdb proposes TRBD1, but this gene call is untestable without DNA. Germline loops: CDR1 SGDLS, CDR2 YYNGEE. There are 16 residues in the CDR3. CDR3 amino acids: CASSVDFTGAAGGYTF.

The rearrangement uses TRBV7-2 and TRBJ1-1; the TRBD1 assignment by TCRdb is unverifiable without DNA. The V gene's germline CDR1 is SGHTA and CDR2 FQGNSA. There are 15 residues in the CDR3. The CDR3 loop reads CASSSQSGTDTEAFF.

CDR3: CASSYHTGSYEQYF. The rearrangement uses TRBV11-2 and TRBJ2-7; TCRdb selects TRBD1, and the lack of DNA leaves this call unchecked. Germline V CDR1 and CDR2: SGHAT, FQNNGV. The CDR3 is made up of 14 amino acids.

The rearrangement uses TRBV27 and TRBJ1-4; there is no DNA to check the TCRdb D call of TRBD1. The CDR3 runs to 16 residues. In germline, CDR1 is MNHEY, CDR2 SMNVEV (reference sequence). The CDR3 sequence is CASSPRTLATNEKLFF.

The rearrangement uses TRBV9 and TRBJ1-6; TCRdb calls TRBD1, which cannot be checked without DNA. The CDR3 spans 15 residues. Looked up from germline, CDR1 is SGDLS and CDR2 is YYNGEE. The CDR3 here is CASSSRQEHNSPLHF. Supplemented by reference TRBV9 and TRBJ1-6, the full variable domain reads DSGVTQTPKHLITATGQRVTLRCSPRSGDLSVYWYQQSLDQGLQFLIQYYNGEERAKGNILERFSAQQFPDLHSELNLSSLELGDSALYFCASSSRQEHNSPLHFGNGTRLTVT.

V is TRBV7-9 and J is TRBJ2-1; TCRdb designates TRBD1, a call that cannot be tested without DNA. The CDR3 is 16 amino acids. The germline V gene encodes CDR1 SEHNR and CDR2 FQNEAQ (reference sequence). The CDR3 here is CASSSATGGIDSEQFF.

The CDR3 here is CASSFTRGIGETQYF. The rearrangement uses TRBV6-2 or TRBV6-3 and TRBJ2-5; the D gene TCRdb calls, TRBD1, cannot be checked with no DNA. CDR3 length: 15 residues. CDR1 is MNHEY, CDR2 SVGEGT, per germline.

V and J are TRBV29-1 and TRBJ2-3; TCRdb outputs TRBD2, but without DNA this stays unchecked. The CDR3 runs 11 residues. Germline lookup yields CDR1 SQVTM and CDR2 ANQGSEA. This CDR3 is CSVVGGGRSVF.

The chain links TRBV28 to TRBJ2-1; TCRdb picks TRBD2, but there is no DNA to check that call. Germline-derived CDR1 and CDR2 are MDHEN and SYDVKM. CDR3 length: 20 residues. CDR3 amino acids: CASSFFRAPILAGGNNEQFF.

The chain is built from TRBV28 and TRBJ2-6. This CDR3 is 13 amino acids long. Germline CDR1 reads MDHEN; CDR2 reads SYDVKM. CDR3 in amino acids: CASSLQGANVLTF. The full variable domain, its missing parts supplied by reference TRBV28 and TRBJ2-6, is DVKVTQSSRYLVKRTGEKVFLECVQDMDHENMFWYRQDPGLGLRLIYFSYDVKMKEKGDIPEGYSVSREKKERFSLILESASTNQTSMYLCASSLQGANVLTFGAGSRLTVL.

The chain is built from TRBV3-1 and TRBJ1-1. This CDR3 is 13 amino acids long. Germline CDR1 LGHDT, CDR2 YNNKEL (reference sequence). CDR3 sequence reads: CASSQELNTEAFF. The variable domain in full, with the rest retrieved from reference TRBV3-1 and TRBJ1-1, is DTAVSQTPKYLVTQMGNDKSIKCEQNLGHDTMYWYKQDSKKFLKIMFSYNNKELIINETVPNRFSPKSPDKAHLNLHINSLELGDSAVYFCASSQELNTEAFFGQGTRLTVV.

The rearrangement uses TRBV20-1 and TRBJ2-7; TCRdb outputs TRBD1, but without DNA this stays unchecked. The CDR3 covers 16 residues. Germline CDR1 is DFQATT and CDR2 is SNEGSKA (reference sequence). The CDR3 sequence is CSARDRWDRGPYEQYF.

V gene TRBV5-4 combines with J gene TRBJ1-1; TCRdb selects TRBD1, and the lack of DNA leaves this call unchecked. The length of the CDR3 is 16 residues. Germline V CDR1 and CDR2: SGHNT, YYREEE (reference sequence). CDR3 protein: CASSSPRTGPNTEAFF.

The rearrangement uses TRBV20-1 and TRBJ1-2; the TRBD1 assignment by TCRdb is unverifiable without DNA. This CDR3 comprises 12 residues. In germline, CDR1 is DFQATT, CDR2 SNEGSKA (reference sequence). CDR3 amino acids: CSANGQDYGYTF.

The chain uses TRBV7-7 and TRBJ1-4; TCRdb lists TRBD1, though no DNA is available to test this call. The CDR3 runs to 15 residues. Germline values: CDR1 SSHAT, CDR2 FNYEAQ (reference sequence). The CDR3 region is CASSLGTGGNEKLFF. The full variable domain, completed using reference TRBV7-7 and TRBJ1-4, is GAGVSQSPRYKVTKRGQDVTLRCDPISSHATLYWYQQALGQGPEFLTYFNYEAQPDKSGLPSDRFSAERPEGSISTLTIQRTEQRDSAMYRCASSLGTGGNEKLFFGSGTQLSVL.

The CDR3 loop reads CASSDGQGRAYEQYF. J is TRBJ2-7 and V is TRBV27; TCRdb indicates TRBD1, and absent DNA this call remains unverified. In germline, CDR1 is MNHEY, CDR2 SMNVEV (reference sequence). The CDR3 contains 15 residues.

The chain joins TRBV29-1 to TRBJ1-5. The germline V gene has CDR1 SQVTM and CDR2 ANQGSEA. The CDR3 contains 12 residues. The CDR3: CSVEERGQPQHF.

This chain links TRBV7-2 with TRBJ2-7; checking the TCRdb D call of TRBD1 is not possible without DNA. This CDR3 has 14 amino acids. Germline V gene sequence: CDR1 SGHTA, CDR2 FQGNSA. The chain's CDR3 is CASSSTNRVYEQYF.

This rearrangement joins TRBV18 to TRBJ1-1; TCRdb's D call, TRBD1, is unchecked because there is no DNA. The CDR3 is 15 amino acids. Germline lookup yields CDR1 KGHSH and CDR2 LQKENI. CDR3 region: CASSPPIVTGAEAFF.

The rearrangement uses TRBV5-1 and TRBJ2-2; TCRdb outputs TRBD1, but without DNA this stays unchecked. The V gene's germline CDR1 is SGHRS and CDR2 YFSETQ. This CDR3 region has 16 residues. Here the CDR3 reads CASSPGAGANTGELFF.